Listed below are T cell receptor beta chains from one sample, sequenced in a study of T cell responses to AZD1222 COVID-19 vaccine. Some clones are missing from TCRdb's copy, which holds only in-frame ones; the method was immunoSEQ multiplex PCR. The sample lists tens of thousands of clones; about nine tenths were seen once. The input for sequencing was peripheral blood, taken on day 0 of AZD1222 vaccination. These receptor sequences come from an adult in good health. CDR3s include the opening cysteine and the closing phenylalanine or tryptophan. A D gene is named only where the DNA matches it firmly. The size entry is marked missing in some rows and otherwise reads once, few, many or a size class.

clone_size	v_call	d_call	j_call	cdr3_nt	cdr3_aa
-	TRBV7-3	TRBD2	TRBJ2-3	TGTGCCAGCAGCTTACGGACTAGCGGGAGCGGGTCAGATACGCAGTATTTT	CASSLRTSGSGSDTQYF
-	TRBV7-2	-	TRBJ1-1	TGTGCCAGCAGCCCCTACACGAACACTGAAGCTTTCTTT	CASSPYTNTEAFF
-	TRBV5-5	-	TRBJ2-3	TGTGCCAGCAGCGAGATCAGGGGAGACACAGATACGCAGTATTTT	CASSEIRGDTDTQYF
-	TRBV5-1	-	TRBJ2-6	TGCGCCAGCAGCTTGGGGACCGCTGGGGCCAACGTCCTGACTTTC	CASSLGTAGANVLTF
-	TRBV10-3	-	TRBJ1-1	TGTGCCATCAGTGAGTCTGGCAGGGCACTCAACACTGAAGCTTTCTTT	CAISESGRALNTEAFF
-	TRBV7-2	-	TRBJ2-7	TGTGCCAGCAGCGCAGCCGGCGGTTATAACTACGAGCAGTACTTC	CASSAAGGYNYEQYF
-	TRBV2	-	TRBJ1-2	TGTGCCAGCAGTCAAGGACAGTCCCGGTCGAGCTACACCTTC	CASSQGQSRSSYTF
-	TRBV27	-	TRBJ1-1	TGTGCCAGCACAGGGGTGAACACTGAAGCTTTCTTT	CASTGVNTEAFF
-	TRBV18	-	TRBJ2-7	TGTGCCAGCTCACCGACAGGATACGAGCAGTACTTC	CASSPTGYEQYF
-	TRBV7-9	TRBD1	TRBJ2-1	TGTGCCAGCAGACAGGGGATTTCCTCCTACAATGAGCAGTTCTTC	CASRQGISSYNEQFF
-	TRBV5-8	-	TRBJ2-2	TGTGCCAGCAGCCCTAAGCCCAGGGTGAAAACCGGGGAGCTGTTTTTT	CASSPKPRVKTGELFF
few	TRBV19	-	TRBJ1-2	TGTGCCAGTAGTTGGGGAAATTATGGCTACACCTTC	CASSWGNYGYTF
-	TRBV11-2	-	TRBJ1-1	TGTGCCAGCAGCTTAGATAGGGGGGGGCTGACCCCCCAGAACACTGAAGCTTTCTTT	CASSLDRGGLTPQNTEAFF
-	TRBV18	-	TRBJ2-5	TGTGCCAGCGCGAGGGCCCAAGAGACCCAGTACTTC	CASARAQETQYF
-	TRBV7-9	-	TRBJ2-7	TGTGCCAGCAGCTTATCCGAGGGTCGCGAGCAGTACTTC	CASSLSEGREQYF
-	TRBV5-1	TRBD1	TRBJ1-1	TGCGCCAGCAGCTTGGGACAGGGGGCTATGAACACTGAAGCTTTCTTT	CASSLGQGAMNTEAFF
-	TRBV10-1	TRBD2	TRBJ2-2	TGCGCCAGCAGTAGCGGGAGTCGGGACGGGGAGCTGTTTTTT	CASSSGSRDGELFF
-	TRBV28	TRBD1	TRBJ2-7	TGTGCCAGCAGCCCGACAGGGCTAACCTACGAGCAGTACTTC	CASSPTGLTYEQYF
-	TRBV6-4	TRBD2	TRBJ2-6	TGTGCCAGCAGTGACCCCCGACTGGGGGAGGGAGGGGCCAACGTCCTGACTTTC	CASSDPRLGEGGANVLTF
-	TRBV30	-	TRBJ2-1	TGTGCCTGGAAGGACCCGGGGGCCTACAATGAGCAGTTCTTC	CAWKDPGAYNEQFF
-	TRBV7-7	TRBD2	TRBJ2-5	TGTGCTAGCAGCCCTGGGACTAGCGGGAGGGCCGGTGTAGAGACCCAGTACTTC	CASSPGTSGRAGVETQYF
-	TRBV5-1	-	TRBJ2-7	TGCGCCAGCAGAGAGGTGGGGGCCTACGAGCAGTACTTC	CASREVGAYEQYF
-	TRBV5-4	-	TRBJ2-7	TGTGCCAGCACGCCCTTCGTTGGGTCAGGATCCTACGAGCAGTACTTC	CASTPFVGSGSYEQYF
-	TRBV2	TRBD1	TRBJ2-1	TGTGCCAGCAGTGCGGTGACAGGGCGGTCCTACAATGAGCAGTTCTTC	CASSAVTGRSYNEQFF
few	TRBV7-9	-	TRBJ1-1	TGTGCCAGCAGAGAGACAGCGAACACTGAAGCTTTCTTT	CASRETANTEAFF
-	TRBV9	-	TRBJ1-4	TGTGCCAGCAGCTCCCGACAGGAACCTAATGAAAAACTGTTTTTT	CASSSRQEPNEKLFF
-	TRBV6-5	TRBD1	TRBJ2-7	TGTGCCAGCAGCTGGACAGGGCTTGCTGACGAGCAGTACTTC	CASSWTGLADEQYF
-	TRBV18	-	TRBJ2-7	TGTGCCAGCTCATTACCAGGGAGCCTTTACGAGCAGTACTTC	CASSLPGSLYEQYF
-	TRBV24-1	-	TRBJ2-3	TGTGCCACCAGTGTTGCGACCTTAGTAGATACGCAGTATTTT	CATSVATLVDTQYF
-	TRBV4-1	-	TRBJ2-3	TGCGCCAGCGGCCGAACGACCACTTTTACGCAGTATTTT	CASGRTTTFTQYF
-	TRBV6-4	-	TRBJ2-1	TGTGCCAGCAGTACCACAGGTAATGAGCAGTTCTTC	CASSTTGNEQFF
-	TRBV25-1	-	TRBJ2-2	TGTGCCACCAGAGGGATATTAACCGGGGAGCTGTTTTTT	CATRGILTGELFF
-	TRBV4-3	TRBD1	TRBJ1-6	TGCGCCAGCAGCCAAGGGCCGGGACAGGGAAATTCACCCCTCCACTTT	CASSQGPGQGNSPLHF
-	TRBV30	-	TRBJ1-2	TGTGCCTGGAGTCGGGGACTGAATACCAACTATGGCTACACCTTC	CAWSRGLNTNYGYTF
-	TRBV6-5	TRBD1	TRBJ1-5	TGTGCCAGCAGCCGGGACAGAAATCAGCCCCAGCATTTT	CASSRDRNQPQHF
once	TRBV5-1	-	TRBJ2-2	TGCGCCAGCAGCTTGGCCAGCCCCCAGAACACCGGGGAGCTGTTTTTT	CASSLASPQNTGELFF
few	TRBV28	-	TRBJ2-1	TGTGCCAGCAGTTGGGGTAACGAGCAGTTCTTC	CASSWGNEQFF
-	TRBV5-1	TRBD1	TRBJ1-1	TGCGCCAGCAGCTTGGGGACAGGGGGCTTGAACACTGAAGCTTTCTTT	CASSLGTGGLNTEAFF
-	TRBV7-2	-	TRBJ1-2	TGTGCCAGCAGCTTCGCGGTGCGCTATGGCTACACCTTC	CASSFAVRYGYTF
few	TRBV15	-	TRBJ2-7	TGTGCCACCAGCAGAGATCGGGCTAGCAGCTACGAGCAGTACTTC	CATSRDRASSYEQYF
-	TRBV5-4	-	TRBJ2-1	TGTGCCAGCAGCTTGGAACGGGAGAACAATGAGCAGTTCTTC	CASSLERENNEQFF
-	TRBV6-2/TRBV6-3	-	TRBJ2-2	TGTGCCAGCAGCCCCGTCTTAGGAGTGAACACCGGGGAGCTGTTTTTT	CASSPVLGVNTGELFF
-	TRBV5-1	-	TRBJ2-5	TGCGCCAGCAGCTTGGCGTCGGGACAAGAGACCCAGTACTTC	CASSLASGQETQYF
-	TRBV5-4	-	TRBJ2-3	TGTGCCAGCAGCCCGGGACCCCTGTCCACAGATACGCAGTATTTT	CASSPGPLSTDTQYF
-	TRBV6-2/TRBV6-3	-	TRBJ2-2	TGTGCCAGCAGTTACGTTGGGCGGGCTTGGGTCACCGGGGAGCTGTTTTTT	CASSYVGRAWVTGELFF
-	TRBV2	TRBD1	TRBJ1-5	TGTGCCAGCGCTGAGACGGGACAGAGCAATCAGCCCCAGCATTTT	CASAETGQSNQPQHF
-	TRBV5-1	-	TRBJ2-6	TGCGCCAGCAGCCGTACCATCTCTGGGGCCAACGTCCTGACTTTC	CASSRTISGANVLTF
-	TRBV28	TRBD1	TRBJ1-5	TGTGCCAGCAACACTGGACAGGGGGCGAATCAGCCCCAGCATTTT	CASNTGQGANQPQHF
-	TRBV19	-	TRBJ2-7	TGTGCCAGTAGTATAAACATCGGAGGACCCTACGAGCAGTACTTC	CASSINIGGPYEQYF
-	TRBV5-6	-	TRBJ2-6	TGTGCCAGCAGCTTGGACGATAGCGCTCACTCTGGGGCCAACGTCCTGACTTTC	CASSLDDSAHSGANVLTF
-	TRBV12-3/TRBV12-4	-	TRBJ2-7	TGTGCCAGCAGTTTCTGGCGGCGGGGTGAGCAGTACTTC	CASSFWRRGEQYF
-	TRBV7-2	TRBD2	TRBJ2-7	TGTGCCAGCAGCTTAGTAGCGGGGACCTACGAGCAGTACTTC	CASSLVAGTYEQYF
-	TRBV27	-	TRBJ1-2	TGTGCCAGCAGTTTACGACGGGGATATGGCTACACCTTC	CASSLRRGYGYTF
-	TRBV5-1	-	TRBJ1-6	TGCGCCAGCAGCTTGTTAGGACAGCAAAATTCACCCCTCCACTTT	CASSLLGQQNSPLHF
-	TRBV5-1	-	TRBJ1-1	TGCGCCAGCAGCTTAGGCGGGATGGGGACTGAAGCTTTCTTT	CASSLGGMGTEAFF
-	TRBV2	TRBD2	TRBJ2-5	TGTGCCAGCAGGACCGGGACTAGCGGTTTACAGGCCCAGTACTTC	CASRTGTSGLQAQYF
once	TRBV7-2	TRBD1	TRBJ1-6	TGTGCCAGCAGTGAACAGGGGCTCGCGGGATCGCCCCTCCACTTT	CASSEQGLAGSPLHF